Below are 9 T cell receptor beta chains sequenced from a single sample in a study of cytomegalovirus exposure and HLA in healthy donors. In the PCR, 60 Vbeta and 13 Jbeta primers were used. Profiled with immunoSEQ multiplex PCR; TCRdb holds only in-frame clones, not every one. This sample carries fewer than 200,000 clones, around 84% of them seen once, and the ten largest clones take about 1.3%. The sample taken for sequencing was PBMCs. The source of these receptors is a girl aged 2 to 10 in good health and CMV-seropositive.

This chain uses TRBV5-1 with TRBJ2-1; 9 bases fit TRBD2. CDR3 length equals 14 residues. Germline trimming cut 4 bases from V and 7 bases from J; bases unmatched to any gene: 6. Germline V CDR1 and CDR2: SGHRS, YFSETQ. The CDR3 DNA is TGCGCCAGCAGCGCGGGAGGGCCTGGAAATGAGCAGTTCTTC. Its protein product is CASSAGGPGNEQFF.

The chain employs TRBV4-1 and TRBJ1-5; the match to TRBD1 covers 7 bases. Trimming took 4 bases from V and 6 from J; bases not matched to a gene: 6. The CDR3 length is 14 residues. Germline CDR1 reads MGHRA; CDR2 reads YSYEKL. The CDR3 here is CASSPDRVGQPQHF. The CDR3 DNA is TGCGCCAGCAGCCCAGACAGGGTAGGTCAGCCCCAGCATTTT.

This clone was detected a few times. The chain combines TRBV29-1 with TRBJ1-4; D might be TRBD1 (5 bases). Germline lookup yields CDR1 SQVTM and CDR2 ANQGSEA. V lost 5 bases, J lost 7 bases, and 11 bases lay in between. The CDR3 extends over 12 amino acids. The CDR3 DNA sequence: TGCAGCGTTCAAAGGAGGGGTGAAAAACTGTTTTTT. As protein: CSVQRRGEKLFF.

This chain connects TRBV7-3 to TRBJ1-1; D gene ambiguous. The CDR3 extends over 13 amino acids. V lost 11 bases and J 2 bases, leaving 15 bases between the germline ends. CDR1 SGHTA and CDR2 FQGTGA come from the germline V gene. CDR3 sequence: CASLVTPNTEAFF. As DNA, the CDR3 is TGTGCCTCCCTGGTGACACCTAACACTGAAGCTTTCTTT.

The rearrangement joins TRBV5-4 to TRBJ2-2, with 8 bases that match TRBD1. The V gene's germline CDR1 is SGHNT and CDR2 YYREEE (reference sequence). The junction had 8 bases not matched to a gene; V was cut back by 5 bases and J by 5 bases. This CDR3 is 15 amino acids long. DNA of the CDR3: TGTGCCAGCAGATTCCGGGACAGGTCGACCGGGGAGCTGTTTTTT. Protein: CASRFRDRSTGELFF.

The V gene is TRBV10-2, the J gene TRBJ2-1; 7 bases are shared with TRBD2. The CDR3 contains 16 residues. CDR1 is WSHSY, CDR2 SAAADI, per germline. The J segment lost 3 bases and the V segment lost 6 bases, leaving 11 bases of the junction unmatched. CDR3 DNA sequence: TGCGCCAGCAGCGGGGGGACCGCGACTTTCTACAATGAGCAGTTCTTC. As protein: CASSGGTATFYNEQFF.

The rearrangement uses TRBV2 and TRBJ2-6; D is possibly TRBD1 (5 bases). Trimming took off 6 bases at V and 5 bases at J, with 17 bases between the two ends. Germline CDR1 SNHLY, CDR2 FYNNEI. The CDR3 loop spans 16 amino acids. The CDR3 loop reads CASRGRYTGWANVLTF. Here the CDR3 DNA reads TGTGCCAGCAGGGGGCGGTACACAGGTTGGGCCAACGTCCTGACTTTC.

V usage is TRBV6-1 and J usage is TRBJ2-7; TRBD2 agrees at 14 bases. There are 16 residues in the CDR3. The V and J ends lost 4 bases and 7 bases, in that order; junction bases with no gene match: 9. In germline, CDR1 is MNHNS, CDR2 SASEGT. The CDR3 loop is CASSAATSGRACEQYF. DNA of the CDR3: TGTGCCAGCAGTGCCGCGACTAGCGGGAGGGCCTGTGAGCAGTACTTC.

In its sample, this clone was seen a few times. The chain joins TRBV6-5 to TRBJ2-7, with D possibly matching TRBD1 (6 bases). CDR1 and CDR2 (germline): MNHEY, SVGAGI. There are 13 residues in the CDR3. Trimming removed 5 bases at V and 4 bases at J, with 12 bases between. CDR3 residues: CASSQGTRYEQYF. CDR3 bases: TGTGCCAGCAGTCAGGGGACCCGTTACGAGCAGTACTTC.